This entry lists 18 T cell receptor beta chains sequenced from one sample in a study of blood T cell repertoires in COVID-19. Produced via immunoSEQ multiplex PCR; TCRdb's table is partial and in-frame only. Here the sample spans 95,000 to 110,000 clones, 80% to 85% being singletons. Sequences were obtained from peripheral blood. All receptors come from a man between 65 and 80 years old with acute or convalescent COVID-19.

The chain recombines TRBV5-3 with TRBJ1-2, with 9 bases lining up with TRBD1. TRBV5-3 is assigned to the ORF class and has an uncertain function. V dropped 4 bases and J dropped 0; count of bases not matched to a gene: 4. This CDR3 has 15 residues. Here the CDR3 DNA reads TGTGCCAGAAGCGGGACAGGGACTTCTAACTATGGCTACACCTTC. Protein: CARSGTGTSNYGYTF.

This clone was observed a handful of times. CDR3 region: CASSDRQLSSYNSPLHF. The CDR3 DNA is TGTGCCAGCAGTGACAGACAGCTGAGCTCCTATAATTCACCCCTCCACTTT. This rearrangement joins TRBV2 to TRBJ1-6; D is possibly TRBD1 (5 bases). With 3 bases removed from V and 0 bases from J, the gap between germline ends came to 12 bases. The CDR3 extends over 17 amino acids. CDR1 SNHLY and CDR2 FYNNEI come from the germline V gene.

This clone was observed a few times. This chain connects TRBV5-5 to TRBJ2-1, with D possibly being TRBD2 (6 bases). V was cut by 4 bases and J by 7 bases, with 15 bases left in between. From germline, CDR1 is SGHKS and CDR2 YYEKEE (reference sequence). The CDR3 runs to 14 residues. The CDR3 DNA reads TGTGCCAGCAGCGGGGTTTCCGCGGGGAATGAGCAGTTCTTC. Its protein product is CASSGVSAGNEQFF.

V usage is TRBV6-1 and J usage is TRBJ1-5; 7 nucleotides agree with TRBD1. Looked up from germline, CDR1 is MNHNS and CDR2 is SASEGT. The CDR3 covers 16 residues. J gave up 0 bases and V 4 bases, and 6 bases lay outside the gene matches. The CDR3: CASSGRGPASNQPQHF. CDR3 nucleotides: TGTGCCAGCAGTGGAAGGGGGCCGGCTAGCAATCAGCCCCAGCATTTT.

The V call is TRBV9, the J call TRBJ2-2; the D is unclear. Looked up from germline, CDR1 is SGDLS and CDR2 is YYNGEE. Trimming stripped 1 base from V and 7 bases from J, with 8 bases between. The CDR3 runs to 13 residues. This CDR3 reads CASSVLGGGELFF. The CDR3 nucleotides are TGTGCCAGCAGCGTACTTGGCGGCGGGGAGCTGTTTTTT.

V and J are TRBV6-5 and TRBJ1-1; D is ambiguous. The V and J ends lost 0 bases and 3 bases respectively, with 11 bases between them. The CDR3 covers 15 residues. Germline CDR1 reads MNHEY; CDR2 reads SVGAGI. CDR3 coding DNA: TGTGCCAGCAGTTACTCGACACCTCTCGACACTGAAGCTTTCTTT. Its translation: CASSYSTPLDTEAFF.

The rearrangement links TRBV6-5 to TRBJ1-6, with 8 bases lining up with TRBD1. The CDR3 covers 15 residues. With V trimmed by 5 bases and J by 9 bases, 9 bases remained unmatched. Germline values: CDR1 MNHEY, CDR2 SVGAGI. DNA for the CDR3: TGTGCCAGCAGTAACCGACAGGGGTCCGGTTCACCCCTCCACTTT. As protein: CASSNRQGSGSPLHF.

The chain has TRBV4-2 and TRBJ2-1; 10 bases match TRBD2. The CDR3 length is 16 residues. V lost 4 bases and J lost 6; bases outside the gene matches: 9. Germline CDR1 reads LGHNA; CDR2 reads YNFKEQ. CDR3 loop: CASSRTGTSEFNEQFF. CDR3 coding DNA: TGTGCCAGCAGCCGGACCGGGACTAGCGAATTCAATGAGCAGTTCTTC.

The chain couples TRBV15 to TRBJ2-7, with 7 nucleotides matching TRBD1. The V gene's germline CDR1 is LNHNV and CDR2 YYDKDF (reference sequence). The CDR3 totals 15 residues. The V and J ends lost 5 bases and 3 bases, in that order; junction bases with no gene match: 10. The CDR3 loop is CATSATGTAHYEQYF. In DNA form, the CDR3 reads TGTGCCACCAGCGCTACCGGGACAGCCCACTACGAGCAGTACTTC.

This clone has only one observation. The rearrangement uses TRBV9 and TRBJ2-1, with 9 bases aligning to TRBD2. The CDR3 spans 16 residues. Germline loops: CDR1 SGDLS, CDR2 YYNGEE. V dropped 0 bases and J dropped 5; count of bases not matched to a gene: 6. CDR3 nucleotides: TGTGCCAGCAGCGTAGAGGTTAGCGGGGGCCACAATGAGCAGTTCTTC. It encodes CASSVEVSGGHNEQFF.

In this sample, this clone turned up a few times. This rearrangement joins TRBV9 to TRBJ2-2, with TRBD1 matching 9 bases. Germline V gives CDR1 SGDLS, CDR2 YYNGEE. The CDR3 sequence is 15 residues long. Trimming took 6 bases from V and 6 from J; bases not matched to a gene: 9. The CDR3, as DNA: TGTGCCAGCACCCCGGGACAGGGTTACCCCGGGGAGCTGTTTTTT. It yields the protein CASTPGQGYPGELFF.

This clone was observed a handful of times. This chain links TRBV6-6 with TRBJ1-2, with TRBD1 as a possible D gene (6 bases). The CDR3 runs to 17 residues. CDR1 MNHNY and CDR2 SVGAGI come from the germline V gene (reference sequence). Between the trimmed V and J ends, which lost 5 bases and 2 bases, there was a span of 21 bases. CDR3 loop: CASSLRVRDKQNYGYTF. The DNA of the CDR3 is TGTGCCAGCAGTCTGCGAGTCCGGGACAAACAAAACTATGGCTACACCTTC.

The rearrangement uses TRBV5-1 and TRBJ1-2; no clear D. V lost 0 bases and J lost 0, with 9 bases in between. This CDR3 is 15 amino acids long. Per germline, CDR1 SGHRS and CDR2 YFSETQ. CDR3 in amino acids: CASSLGPGSNYGYTF. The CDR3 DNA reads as TGCGCCAGCAGCTTGGGACCGGGATCTAACTATGGCTACACCTTC.

The CDR3 DNA reads as TGTGCCAGCAGTCTACAGGGGGACCAGCCCCAGCATTTT. Protein: CASSLQGDQPQHF. This chain joins TRBV12-3 or TRBV12-4 and TRBJ1-5, with 8 bases aligning to TRBD1. This CDR3 is 13 amino acids long. V shed 5 bases and J 7 bases; nucleotides not matched to a gene: 4.

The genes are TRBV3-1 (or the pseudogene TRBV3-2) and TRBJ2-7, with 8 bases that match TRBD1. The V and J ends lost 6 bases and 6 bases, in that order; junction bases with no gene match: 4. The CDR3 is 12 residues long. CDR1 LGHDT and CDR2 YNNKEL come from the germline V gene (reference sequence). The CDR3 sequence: CASRDRDGEQYF. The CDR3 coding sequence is TGTGCCAGCAGGGACAGGGATGGCGAGCAGTACTTC.

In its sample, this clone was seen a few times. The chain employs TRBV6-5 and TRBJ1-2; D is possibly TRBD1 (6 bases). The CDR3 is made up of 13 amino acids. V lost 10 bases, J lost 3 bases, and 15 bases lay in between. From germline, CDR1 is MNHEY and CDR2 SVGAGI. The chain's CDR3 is CATFAGGYYGYTF. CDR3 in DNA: TGTGCCACCTTCGCGGGGGGCTACTATGGCTACACCTTC.

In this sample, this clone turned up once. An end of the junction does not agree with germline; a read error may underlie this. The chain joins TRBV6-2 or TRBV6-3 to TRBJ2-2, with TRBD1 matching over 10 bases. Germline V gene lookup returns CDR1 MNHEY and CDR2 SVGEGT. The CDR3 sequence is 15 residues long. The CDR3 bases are TGTGCCAGCAGTCGGACAGGGGGGAACCCCGGGGAGCTGTTTTTT. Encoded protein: CASSRTGGNPGELFF.

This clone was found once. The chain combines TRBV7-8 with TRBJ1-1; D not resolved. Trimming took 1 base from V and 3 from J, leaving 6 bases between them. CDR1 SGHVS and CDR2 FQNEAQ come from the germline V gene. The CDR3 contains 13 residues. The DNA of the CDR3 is TGTGCCAGCAGCTTAGTACGGTACACTGAAGCTTTCTTT. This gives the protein CASSLVRYTEAFF.